These T cell receptor beta chains were read from a single sample in a study of CD8+ T cells in alopecia areata. Profiling relied on immunoSEQ multiplex PCR, and the TCRdb table lists in-frame clones only, not all of them. This sample has roughly 110,000 clones; roughly 50% occur once, and the top ten carry 3% to 4%. The input for sequencing was CD4+ T cells sorted from blood, taken at week 24, from a patient treated with tofacitinib. The receptors were sampled from a human donor with alopecia areata. Each CDR3 is given with its conserved first and last residue. The order of the fields is D gene, J gene, clone size, V gene, CDR3 protein, CDR3 DNA. D genes are given only for firm matches. The size entry is marked missing in some rows and otherwise reads once, few, many or a size class.

TRBD1 TRBJ1-2 . TRBV29-1 CSAGQGTYGYTF TGCAGCGCCGGACAGGGGACCTATGGCTACACCTTC
. TRBJ2-2 few TRBV2 CASSAGDSYTGELFF TGTGCCAGCAGTGCGGGGGACAGTTACACCGGGGAGCTGTTTTTT
. TRBJ2-3 . TRBV7-2 CASSVSYTDTQYF TGTGCCAGCAGCGTTAGCTACACAGATACGCAGTATTTT
. TRBJ2-1 . TRBV4-3 CASSQEYTNYNEQFF TGCGCCAGCAGCCAAGAGTACACAAACTACAATGAGCAGTTCTTC
. TRBJ2-3 few TRBV5-1 CASSRALESSTDTQYF TGCGCCAGCAGCCGCGCACTAGAATCTAGCACAGATACGCAGTATTTT
. TRBJ2-2 . TRBV29-1 CSVDSGELFF TGCAGCGTTGACTCCGGGGAGCTGTTTTTT
. TRBJ1-2 . TRBV4-1 CASSQDRGANYGYTF TGCGCCAGCAGCCAAGACAGAGGCGCTAACTATGGCTACACCTTC
. TRBJ2-3 . TRBV4-1 CASSQLLQQYF TGCGCCAGCAGCCAACTACTACAGCAGTATTTT
TRBD1 TRBJ2-2 . TRBV29-1 CSVDTGTGIAGELFF TGCAGCGTAGATACCGGGACAGGGATTGCCGGGGAGCTGTTTTTT
. TRBJ1-2 . TRBV6-5 CASSSLAGGSSYTF TGTGCCAGCAGTTCCCTGGCGGGGGGTAGTAGCTACACCTTC
. TRBJ2-3 . TRBV15 CATGEGGRTDTQYF TGTGCCACCGGTGAGGGCGGACGCACAGATACGCAGTATTTT
. TRBJ1-4 . TRBV30 CAWSVRSATNEKLFF TGTGCCTGGAGTGTACGGAGCGCAACTAATGAAAAACTGTTTTTT
. TRBJ1-1 . TRBV27 CASSLTGADTEAFF TGTGCCAGCAGTTTAACGGGCGCGGACACTGAAGCTTTCTTT
. TRBJ1-4 . TRBV29-1 CSVGERAEKLFF TGCAGCGTTGGTGAAAGGGCCGAAAAACTGTTTTTT
. TRBJ2-6 few TRBV14 CASSQQPSGANVLTF TGTGCCAGCAGCCAACAGCCCTCTGGGGCCAACGTCCTGACTTTC
. TRBJ2-7 . TRBV6-5 CASSYAGTYEQYF TGTGCCAGCAGTTACGCGGGAACTTACGAGCAGTACTTC
. TRBJ1-4 . TRBV30 CAWSVQANRELFF TGTGCCTGGAGTGTCCAAGCTAACAGGGAACTGTTTTTT
. TRBJ2-3 . TRBV4-1 CASSHPGKGRNTDTQYF TGCGCCAGCAGCCACCCGGGTAAGGGGAGGAACACAGATACGCAGTATTTT
. TRBJ2-5 . TRBV2 CASSPDRQETQYF TGTGCCAGCAGTCCCGACAGGCAAGAGACCCAGTACTTC
. TRBJ2-2 . TRBV5-1 CASSRTRNTGELFF TGCGCCAGCAGCAGGACAAGGAACACCGGGGAGCTGTTTTTT
. TRBJ1-5 . TRBV6-5 CASRPGRYQPQHF TGTGCCAGCAGACCCGGACGCTATCAGCCCCAGCATTTT
. TRBJ2-7 . TRBV7-9 CASSFARLESEQYF TGTGCCAGCAGTTTCGCCAGGCTGGAGTCCGAGCAGTACTTC
. TRBJ1-5 few TRBV2 CASSEDGLYNQPQHF TGTGCCAGCAGTGAGGACGGATTATACAATCAGCCCCAGCATTTT
. TRBJ2-5 once TRBV7-2 CASSTLGGGRETQYF TGTGCCAGCAGCACCCTTGGGGGGGGCAGAGAGACCCAGTACTTC
. TRBJ1-3 once TRBV29-1 CSVEDGIGSRNTIYF TGCAGCGTTGAAGATGGGATTGGTTCTCGAAACACCATATATTTT
. TRBJ1-6 few TRBV6-4 CASSDSDRGSPLHF TGTGCCAGCAGTGACTCGGATCGAGGTTCACCCCTCCACTTT
. TRBJ1-1 few TRBV5-4 CASNPGGSLSEAFF TGTGCCAGCAACCCGGGAGGGTCCCTATCTGAAGCTTTCTTT
TRBD1 TRBJ1-1 . TRBV29-1 CSVEQGVWSTEAFF TGCAGCGTTGAACAGGGGGTTTGGAGCACTGAAGCTTTCTTT
. TRBJ2-3 . TRBV7-2 CASRIGATDTQYF TGTGCCAGCAGGATCGGGGCCACAGATACGCAGTATTTT